Below, 22 T cell receptor beta chains from the same sample are listed, as sequenced in a study of T-cell memory formation after mild COVID-19. TCRdb recomputed calls from the 5' RACE reads with MiXCR, one row per CDR3 protein. The sample contains 160,000 or so distinct CDR3 sequences, about a third of which appear only once. Input material: PBMCs or a T cell subset sorted from them (not recorded which). Source of these receptors: an adult woman who had mild COVID-19 (a few samples of this study predate the infection). Cell type and time point are not known.

This clonotype was seen a handful of times. J is TRBJ1-3 and V is TRBV7-9; possibly TRBD1 for D (5 bases). The CDR3 spans 14 residues. The germline V and J ends were trimmed by 3 bases and 16 bases, with 22 bases remaining between them. Germline V gives CDR1 SEHNR, CDR2 FQNEAQ (reference sequence). CDR3 region: CASSLGSTTVSRYF. CDR3 bases: TGTGCCAGCAGCTTGGGGTCCACGACAGTCTCTCGGTATTTT.

The chain joins TRBV20-1 to TRBJ1-2, with D possibly being TRBD1 (6 bases). V was shortened by 6 bases and J by 5 bases, with 19 bases between the two germline ends. The CDR3 is 14 amino acids. The germline CDR1 and CDR2 sequences are DFQATT and SNEGSKA (reference sequence). CDR3 protein: CSAAKDSGYYGYTF. The CDR3 DNA sequence: TGCAGTGCCGCAAAGGACAGCGGATATTATGGCTACACCTTC.

DNA of the CDR3: TGTGCCAGCAGTCACTATCAGGGGGCTTCCTACGAGCAGTACTTC. Protein: CASSHYQGASYEQYF. The rearrangement uses TRBV6-2 or TRBV6-3 and TRBJ2-7; 8 bases line up with TRBD1. V shed 5 bases and J 1 base; nucleotides not matched to a gene: 7. The CDR3 extends over 15 amino acids. Per the germline V gene, CDR1 is MNHEY and CDR2 is SVGEGT.

This clonotype appeared a few times. V is TRBV15 and J is TRBJ2-7; tentatively, D is TRBD2 (5 bases). CDR3 length: 13 amino acids. The V gene's germline CDR1 is LNHNV and CDR2 YYDKDF (reference sequence). The ends were cut back, 0 bases at V and 6 bases at J, with 9 bases in the middle. The CDR3 coding sequence is TGTGCCACCAGCAGAGATCGGGGATTCGAGCAGTACTTC. Amino acid sequence: CATSRDRGFEQYF.

This clonotype has more than one count but fewer than ten. This chain links TRBV6-5 with TRBJ1-1; 8 bases align to TRBD1. This CDR3 is 16 amino acids long. CDR1 MNHEY and CDR2 SVGAGI come from the germline V gene. After removal of 0 bases from V and 8 bases from J, the junction contained 11 bases not matched to a gene. The DNA for the CDR3 is TGTGCCAGCAGTTACTCGATTTGGGGCAGGGGGCGGGAAGCTTTCTTT. Its translation: CASSYSIWGRGREAFF.

The J gene is TRBJ1-6, the V gene TRBV6-5; D possibly corresponds to TRBD1 (5 bases). The V end lost 2 bases, the J end lost 7 bases, and 15 bases lay between the germline ends. Germline V CDR1 and CDR2: MNHEY, SVGAGI. The CDR3 runs 16 residues. CDR3 DNA sequence: TGTGCCAGCAGTTACGAAGGGGACGGATCAAATTCACCCCTCCACTTT. It yields the protein CASSYEGDGSNSPLHF.

This clonotype was picked up a small number of times. CDR3: CASSQGLPNTEAFF. The CDR3 nucleotides are TGTGCCAGCAGCCAAGGTCTCCCCAACACTGAAGCTTTCTTT. The V call is TRBV14, the J call TRBJ1-1; D is ambiguous. Per the germline V gene, CDR1 is SGHDN and CDR2 is FVKESK. The CDR3 is 14 residues long. The V gene lost 1 base and the J gene lost 2 bases, with 8 bases spanning the gap.

V and J are TRBV12-3 or TRBV12-4 and TRBJ2-1, with 14 bases that match TRBD2. This CDR3 has 16 amino acids. V lost 5 bases and J lost 3; bases outside the gene matches: 3. The CDR3 DNA follows: TGTGCCAGCAGTCCTGGGACTAGCGGGGGCTACAATGAGCAGTTCTTC. Its translation: CASSPGTSGGYNEQFF.

This clonotype was observed a few times. V gene TRBV24-1 combines with J gene TRBJ2-7, with D possibly being TRBD2 (6 bases). Looked up from germline, CDR1 is KGHDR and CDR2 is SFDVKD. V was cut by 1 base and J by 4 bases, with 7 bases left in between. The length of the CDR3 is 13 residues. The CDR3: CATSDLRGYEQYF. CDR3 sequence (DNA): TGTGCCACCAGTGATTTACGGGGGTACGAGCAGTACTTC.

The chain uses TRBV20-1 and TRBJ2-3; 8 bases match TRBD1. CDR1 is DFQATT and CDR2 is SNEGSKA in the germline V gene (reference sequence). CDR3 size: 13 residues. The CDR3 loop reads CSAIQGAADTQYF. In DNA form, the CDR3 reads TGCAGCGCCATCCAGGGGGCGGCAGATACGCAGTATTTT.

The chain combines TRBV18 with TRBJ2-3; 10 bases agree with TRBD1. Trimming cost V 3 bases and J 4 bases; bases outside gene matches: 4. The CDR3 loop spans 15 amino acids. Germline assignment: CDR1 KGHSH and CDR2 LQKENI. In DNA, the CDR3 is TGTGCCAGCTCACCGGGACAGGGGATCGCAGATACGCAGTATTTT. It yields the protein CASSPGQGIADTQYF.

In its sample, this clonotype was seen a few times. The chain links TRBV30 to TRBJ2-7; 7 bases fit TRBD1. After removal of 0 bases from V and 7 bases from J, the junction contained 3 bases not matched to a gene. Germline assignment: CDR1 GTSNPN and CDR2 SVGIG (reference sequence). The CDR3 has 12 residues. CDR3 in amino acids: CAWSVQGLEQYF. The CDR3 DNA reads TGTGCCTGGAGTGTACAGGGGCTTGAGCAGTACTTC.

J is TRBJ2-1 and V is TRBV9, with 7 bases aligning to TRBD2. With 0 bases clipped from V and 4 bases from J, the junction kept 10 bases outside the gene matches. The CDR3 loop spans 17 amino acids. Germline assignment: CDR1 SGDLS and CDR2 YYNGEE. The CDR3 is CASSVEDGGTPYNEQFF. The CDR3, as DNA: TGTGCCAGCAGCGTAGAGGACGGGGGGACCCCTTACAATGAGCAGTTCTTC.

This clonotype was detected only a few times. The chain is built from TRBV29-1 and TRBJ1-2; no firm D call. The V and J ends lost 1 base and 7 bases respectively, with 13 bases between them. Germline V gene sequence: CDR1 SQVTM, CDR2 ANQGSEA. CDR3 length: 13 amino acids. The CDR3 spells CSVEGTVGSGYTF. CDR3 nucleotides: TGCAGCGTTGAAGGGACGGTTGGATCTGGCTACACCTTC.

This sequence joins TRBV9 and TRBJ2-1, with D possibly matching TRBD1 (5 bases). Germline V gene sequence: CDR1 SGDLS, CDR2 YYNGEE. Trimming took off 0 bases at V and 10 bases at J, with 11 bases between the two ends. There are 13 residues in the CDR3. Written as DNA, the CDR3 is TGTGCCAGCAGCGTAGAGGGGCAGGCCGAGCAGTTCTTC. Translated: CASSVEGQAEQFF.

This clonotype was seen only a few times. This chain joins TRBV12-3 or TRBV12-4 and TRBJ2-3; D gene unclear. This CDR3 comprises 11 residues. V dropped 6 bases and J dropped 8 bases, with 9 bases sitting between them. CDR3 in amino acids: CASRAPGTQYF. The CDR3 DNA is TGTGCCAGCAGGGCCCCCGGTACGCAGTATTTT.

This clonotype was seen only a few times. The chain has TRBV29-1 and TRBJ2-5; 8 bases match TRBD2. This CDR3 has 11 residues. The germline gives CDR1 SQVTM, CDR2 ANQGSEA. Losses at the gene ends were 5 bases for V and 5 bases for J; bases not matched to a gene: 1. The CDR3 DNA is TGCAGCGTTTCTAGCGGGGAGACCCAGTACTTC. Translated, it gives CSVSSGETQYF.

The V gene is TRBV24-1, the J gene TRBJ2-3; 7 bases align to TRBD2. The length of the CDR3 is 13 residues. V gave up 9 bases and J gave up 0 bases; unmatched junction bases: 2. In germline, CDR1 is KGHDR, CDR2 SFDVKD. CDR3 sequence reads: CATGRESTDTQYF. CDR3 sequence (DNA): TGTGCCACCGGGCGGGAGAGCACAGATACGCAGTATTTT.

This clonotype was recorded a few times. The chain uses TRBV10-3 and TRBJ1-1, with 7 positions matching TRBD1. The CDR3 has 14 amino acids. Germline V CDR1 and CDR2: ENHRY, SYGVKD. The junction had 3 bases not matched to a gene; V was cut back by 4 bases and J by 1 base. CDR3 protein: CAISGTGTNTEAFF. The CDR3, as DNA: TGTGCCATCAGTGGGACAGGTACGAACACTGAAGCTTTCTTT.

This clonotype has only a few counts. The CDR3 sequence: CASSSYRDSEGPQHF. Here the CDR3 DNA reads TGTGCCAGCAGTTCTTACCGGGACAGCGAGGGGCCCCAGCATTTT. The genes are TRBV27 and TRBJ1-5, with 7 bases lining up with TRBD1. The V gene end was trimmed by 4 bases and the J gene end by 9 bases; junction bases not matched to a gene: 12. In germline, CDR1 is MNHEY, CDR2 SMNVEV (reference sequence). This CDR3 is 15 amino acids long.

The chain links TRBV4-2 to TRBJ2-5; 9 bases fit TRBD1. The CDR3 runs to 16 residues. Per the germline V gene, CDR1 is LGHNA and CDR2 is YNFKEQ. V trimming: 0 bases; J trimming: 0 bases; junction bases outside the gene matches: 2. The CDR3, as DNA: TGTGCCAGCAGCCAAGAAGGGACAGGGTACCAAGAGACCCAGTACTTC. This codes for CASSQEGTGYQETQYF.

The chain employs TRBV20-1 and TRBJ2-3, with D possibly TRBD1 on 5 matching bases. Looked up from germline, CDR1 is DFQATT and CDR2 is SNEGSKA (reference sequence). The CDR3 is 14 residues long. V was shortened by 1 base and J by 2 bases, with 10 bases between the two germline ends. The chain's CDR3 is CSARADSYTDTQYF. The CDR3 DNA reads as TGCAGTGCTAGAGCTGACAGTTACACAGATACGCAGTATTTT.